Sequencing of this T cell receptor (beta chain) was carried out in a study of glioma-infiltrating T cells after dendritic cell vaccination. Amplification used 60 V beta primers and 13 J beta primers. TCRdb's table, derived via immunoSEQ multiplex PCR, lists solely in-frame clones and lacks some. This table has fewer than 45,000 clones, approximately 82% appearing once. This clone is a singleton in its sample. The antigen is unknown. PBMC were collected before vaccination, two weeks after the third vaccination, and at progression. Germline V gene sequence: CDR1 MGHDK, CDR2 SYGVNS. V lost 4 bases and J 4 bases, leaving 5 bases between the germline ends. The CDR3 covers 12 residues. Findings and limits, study-wide: Only a small number of patients had complete blood and tumor samples.

The specimen comprised blood, sampled before dendritic cell vaccination. The sequence was obtained from a human donor with glioblastoma. The rearrangement links TRBV25-1 to TRBJ1-5; D remains unclear. CDR3 protein: CASSGENQPQHF. In nucleotides, the CDR3 is TGTGCCAGCAGTGGGGAGAATCAGCCCCAGCATTTT. Full variable domain (remainder filled in from reference TRBV25-1 and TRBJ1-5): EADIYQTPRYLVIGTGKKITLECSQTMGHDKMYWYQQDPGMELHLIHYSYGVNSTEKGDLSSESTVSRIRTEHFPLTLESARPSHTSQYLCASSGENQPQHFGDGTRLSIL.